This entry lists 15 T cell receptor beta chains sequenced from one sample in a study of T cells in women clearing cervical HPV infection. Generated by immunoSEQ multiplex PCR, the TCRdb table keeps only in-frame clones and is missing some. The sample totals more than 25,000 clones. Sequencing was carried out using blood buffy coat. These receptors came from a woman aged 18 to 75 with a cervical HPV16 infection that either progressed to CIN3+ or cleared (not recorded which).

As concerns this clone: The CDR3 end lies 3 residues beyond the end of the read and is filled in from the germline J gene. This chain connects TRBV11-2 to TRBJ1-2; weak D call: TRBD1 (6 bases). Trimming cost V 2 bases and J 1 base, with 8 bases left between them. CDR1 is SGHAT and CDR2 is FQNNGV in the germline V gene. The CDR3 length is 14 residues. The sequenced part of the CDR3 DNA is TGTGCCAGCAGCTTAAGGGGGATTAACTATGGC. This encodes CASSLRGINYG. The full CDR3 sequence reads CASSLRGINYGYTF.

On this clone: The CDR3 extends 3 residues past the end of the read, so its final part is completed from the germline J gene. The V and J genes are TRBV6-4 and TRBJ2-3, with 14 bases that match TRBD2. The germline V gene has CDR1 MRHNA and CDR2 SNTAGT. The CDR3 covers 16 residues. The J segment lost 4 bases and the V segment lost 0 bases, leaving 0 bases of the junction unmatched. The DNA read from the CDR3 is TGTGCCAGCAGTGACTCGACTAGCGGGGGGGCAGATACG. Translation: CASSDSTSGGADT. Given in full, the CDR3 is CASSDSTSGGADTQYF.

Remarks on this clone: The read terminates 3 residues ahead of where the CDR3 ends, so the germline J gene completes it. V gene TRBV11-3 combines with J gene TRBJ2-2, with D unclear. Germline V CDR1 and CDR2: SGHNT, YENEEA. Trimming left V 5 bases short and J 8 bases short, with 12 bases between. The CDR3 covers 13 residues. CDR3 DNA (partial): TGTGCCAGCAGCCTCTCCGTAGGGGGGGAG. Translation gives CASSLSVGGE. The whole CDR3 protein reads CASSLSVGGELFF.

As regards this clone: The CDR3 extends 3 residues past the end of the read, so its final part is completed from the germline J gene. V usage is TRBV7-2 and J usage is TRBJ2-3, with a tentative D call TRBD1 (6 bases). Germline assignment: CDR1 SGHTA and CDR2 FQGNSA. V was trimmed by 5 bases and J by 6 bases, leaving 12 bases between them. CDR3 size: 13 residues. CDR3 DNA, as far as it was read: TGTGCCAGCAGCCCCAATCAGGGGGATACG. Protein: CASSPNQGDT. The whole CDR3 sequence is CASSPNQGDTQYF.

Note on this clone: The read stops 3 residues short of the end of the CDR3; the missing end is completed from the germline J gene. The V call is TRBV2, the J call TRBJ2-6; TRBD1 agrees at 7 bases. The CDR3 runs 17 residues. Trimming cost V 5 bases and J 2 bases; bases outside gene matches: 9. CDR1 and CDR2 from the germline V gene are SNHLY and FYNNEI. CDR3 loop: CASSSGLDRTGANVLTF. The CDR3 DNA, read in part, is TGTGCCAGCAGTTCTGGATTGGACAGGACTGGGGCCAACGTC.

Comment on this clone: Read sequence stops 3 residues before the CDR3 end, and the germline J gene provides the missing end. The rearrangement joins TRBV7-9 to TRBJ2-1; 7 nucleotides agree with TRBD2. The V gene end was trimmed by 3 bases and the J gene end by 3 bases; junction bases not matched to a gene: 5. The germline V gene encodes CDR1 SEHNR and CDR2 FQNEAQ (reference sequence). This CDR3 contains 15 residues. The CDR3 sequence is CASSFLGGSYNEQFF. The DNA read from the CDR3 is TGTGCCAGCAGCTTTCTGGGGGGGAGCTACAATGAG.

Incomplete CDR3 DNA: TGTGCCAGCAGCTTAACAGGGGCAGTCACAGATACG. Amino acids: CASSLTGAVTDT. The complete CDR3 protein is CASSLTGAVTDTQYF. The chain is built from TRBV7-9 and TRBJ2-3; 7 bases line up with TRBD1. The read is 3 residues too short to cover the CDR3 end, so that end is filled in from the germline J gene. Germline assignment: CDR1 SEHNR and CDR2 FQNEAQ (reference sequence). CDR3 size: 15 residues. The junction had 4 bases not matched to a gene; V was cut back by 2 bases and J by 2 bases.

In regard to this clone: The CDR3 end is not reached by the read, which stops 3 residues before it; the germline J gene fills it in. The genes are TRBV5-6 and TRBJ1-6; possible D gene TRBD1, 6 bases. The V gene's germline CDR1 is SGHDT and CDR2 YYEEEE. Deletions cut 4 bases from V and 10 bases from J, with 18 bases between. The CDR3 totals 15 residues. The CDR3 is CASSGKVRGSSPLHF. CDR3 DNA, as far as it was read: TGTGCCAGCAGCGGGAAGGTCAGGGGCAGCTCACCC.

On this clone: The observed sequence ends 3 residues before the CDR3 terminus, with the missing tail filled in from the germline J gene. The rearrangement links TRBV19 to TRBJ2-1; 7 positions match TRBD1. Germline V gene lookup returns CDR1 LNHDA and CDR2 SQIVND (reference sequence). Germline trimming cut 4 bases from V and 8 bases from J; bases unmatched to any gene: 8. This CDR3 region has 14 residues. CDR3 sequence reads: CASSKARGSDEQFF. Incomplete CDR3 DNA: TGTGCCAGTAGTAAGGCCAGGGGGAGCGATGAG.

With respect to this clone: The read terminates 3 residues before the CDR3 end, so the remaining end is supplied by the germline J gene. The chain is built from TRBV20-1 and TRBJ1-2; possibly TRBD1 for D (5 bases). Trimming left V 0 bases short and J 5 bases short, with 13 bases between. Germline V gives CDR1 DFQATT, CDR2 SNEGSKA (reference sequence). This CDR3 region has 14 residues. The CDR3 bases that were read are TGCAGTGCTAGAGATGGAGGGGAGGATTATGGC. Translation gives CSARDGGEDYG. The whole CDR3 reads CSARDGGEDYGYTF.

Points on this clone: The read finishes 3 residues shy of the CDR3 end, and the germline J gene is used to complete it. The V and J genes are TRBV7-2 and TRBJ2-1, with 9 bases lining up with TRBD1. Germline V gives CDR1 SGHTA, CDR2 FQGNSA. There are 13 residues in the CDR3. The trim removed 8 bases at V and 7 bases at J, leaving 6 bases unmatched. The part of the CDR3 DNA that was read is TGTGCCAGCGAGGGGACAGGGTTGAATGAG. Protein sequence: CASEGTGLNE. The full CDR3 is CASEGTGLNEQFF.

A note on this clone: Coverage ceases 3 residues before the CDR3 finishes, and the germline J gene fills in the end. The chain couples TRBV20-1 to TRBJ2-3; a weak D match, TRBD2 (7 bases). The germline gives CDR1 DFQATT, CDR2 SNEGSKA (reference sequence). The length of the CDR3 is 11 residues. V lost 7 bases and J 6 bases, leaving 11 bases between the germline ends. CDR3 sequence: CSGGGSDTQYF. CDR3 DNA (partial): TGCAGTGGGGGGGGCTCGGATACG.

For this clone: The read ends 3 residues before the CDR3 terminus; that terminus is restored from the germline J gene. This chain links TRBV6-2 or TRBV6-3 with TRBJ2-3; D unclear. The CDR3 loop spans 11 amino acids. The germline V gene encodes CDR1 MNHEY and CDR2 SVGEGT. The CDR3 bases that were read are TGTGCCAGCAGTTACAACCAGGCG. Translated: CASSYNQA. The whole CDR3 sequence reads CASSYNQAQYF.

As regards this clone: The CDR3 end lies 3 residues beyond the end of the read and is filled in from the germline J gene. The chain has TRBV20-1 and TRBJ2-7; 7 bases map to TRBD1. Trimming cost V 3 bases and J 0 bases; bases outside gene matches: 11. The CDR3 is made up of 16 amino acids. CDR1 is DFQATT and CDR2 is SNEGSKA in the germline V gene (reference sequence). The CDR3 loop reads CSASTVLGQSSYEQYF. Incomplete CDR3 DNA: TGCAGTGCTAGTACCGTTTTGGGACAGAGCTCCTACGAG.

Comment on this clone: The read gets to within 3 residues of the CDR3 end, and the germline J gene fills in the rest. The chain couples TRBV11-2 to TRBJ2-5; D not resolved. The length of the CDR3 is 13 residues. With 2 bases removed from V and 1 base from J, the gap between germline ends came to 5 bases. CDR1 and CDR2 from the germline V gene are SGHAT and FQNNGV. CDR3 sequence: CASSLTIQETQYF. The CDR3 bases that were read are TGTGCCAGCAGCTTAACTATCCAAGAGACC.